The clone carrying this T cell receptor beta chain was counted many times. Antigen specificity is unknown. RNA transcripts gave rise to amplified TCR beta CDR3 regions. First-round RT-PCR targeting the TCR CDR3 was performed with the HTBI primer set. TCRdb itself ran the multiplex PCR reads through MiXCR, one entry per CDR3 protein. The table includes roughly 400,000 distinct CDR3 sequences, around 15% detected once. This entry comes from a study of T cells in Graves' hyperthyroidism and ophthalmopathy. Looking at the study overall: Upon initial diagnosis and before any treatment, peripheral blood was collected.

Study conclusions and caveats: Appearing also in blood were most of the thyroid clonotypes expanded above 0.001.

Germline values: CDR1 MGHRA, CDR2 YSYEKL. The CDR3 spans 15 residues. Trimming removed 0 bases from V and 5 bases from J, with 14 bases in between. This TCR was sampled from a man in his fifties with Graves' ophthalmopathy. This chain joins TRBV4-1 and TRBJ2-7, with D possibly TRBD1 on 5 matching bases. The sample comprised blood. In DNA, the CDR3 is TGCGCCAGCAGCCAAGAGGCCCATCAGGGCGACGAGCAGTACTTC. It is translated as CASSQEAHQGDEQYF.